What follows are 9 T cell receptor beta chains derived from one specimen sequenced in a study of T cells after somatic rescue of genetic block. The method was immunoSEQ multiplex PCR; TCRdb's version includes in-frame clones alone and lacks a portion of them. The profile covers more than 13,000 clones, with about 70% appearing a single time and 25% to 30% taken by the ten largest. Sequenced: peripheral blood mononuclear cells (PBMCs). These receptors all come from a man younger than 30.

J is TRBJ2-5 and V is TRBV18; D assignment may be TRBD1 or TRBD2 (5 bases each). With the DNA end fitting TRBJ2-7 better, the J assignment may be wrong. Germline CDR1 and CDR2: KGHSH and LQKENI. The CDR3 spans 14 residues. CDR3 nucleotides: TGTGCCAGCTCACCTGCGAGGGGTGACTACGAGCAGTACTTC. This codes for CASSPARGDYEQYF.

The chain is built from TRBV7-7 and TRBJ2-5; possible D gene TRBD2, 6 bases. The V and J ends lost 5 bases and 4 bases respectively, with 17 bases between them. Per the germline V gene, CDR1 is SSHAT and CDR2 is FNYEAQ (reference sequence). This CDR3 comprises 15 residues. CDR3 sequence reads: CASSLVFGGSETQYF. The CDR3 bases are TGTGCCAGCAGCCTTGTATTTGGGGGGTCAGAGACCCAGTACTTC. Together with reference TRBV7-7 and TRBJ2-5, the CDR3 gives the full variable domain: GAGVSQSPRYKVTKRGQDVTLRCDPISSHATLYWYQQALGQGPEFLTYFNYEAQPDKSGLPSDRFSAERPEGSISTLTIQRTEQRDSAMYRCASSLVFGGSETQYFGPGTRLLVL.

The chain has TRBV6-6 and TRBJ1-1; D is unresolved. V lost 7 bases to trimming and J lost 1 base, with 13 bases between them. CDR1 is MNHNY and CDR2 is SVGAGI in the germline V gene (reference sequence). This CDR3 has 14 amino acids. CDR3 residues: CASTPNGKNTEAFF. The CDR3 DNA reads as TGTGCCAGCACCCCTAACGGCAAGAACACTGAAGCTTTCTTT.

This chain joins TRBV19 and TRBJ1-5, with D unclear. This CDR3 comprises 15 residues. Trimming pared 0 bases from V and 3 bases from J, leaving 9 bases between. In germline, CDR1 is LNHDA, CDR2 SQIVND (reference sequence). The CDR3: CASSIEGRVNQPQHF. The CDR3 nucleotides are TGTGCCAGTAGTATAGAGGGGAGGGTCAATCAGCCCCAGCATTTT.

This clone appeared once. This chain links TRBV9 with TRBJ2-4, with 7 bases matching TRBD1. V lost 0 bases to trimming and J lost 2 bases; unmatched junction nucleotides: 5. The length of the CDR3 is 16 residues. From germline, CDR1 is SGDLS and CDR2 YYNGEE. CDR3 sequence reads: CASSVGAGGTKNIQYF. CDR3 in DNA: TGTGCCAGCAGCGTAGGGGCAGGGGGAACCAAAAACATTCAGTACTTC.

The chain has TRBV28 and TRBJ1-6; perhaps TRBD1 as D (6 bases). V was shortened by 11 bases and J by 3 bases, with 29 bases between the two germline ends. CDR1 and CDR2 from the germline V gene are MDHEN and SYDVKM. The CDR3 runs to 19 residues. CDR3 coding DNA: TGTGCCTCGAAGGGGGGGGCTATAATTCACGCCGGCTATAATTCACCCCTCCACTTT. It encodes CASKGGAIIHAGYNSPLHF. The whole variable domain, filled in from reference TRBV28 and TRBJ1-6, reads DVKVTQSSRYLVKRTGEKVFLECVQDMDHENMFWYRQDPGLGLRLIYFSYDVKMKEKGDIPEGYSVSREKKERFSLILESASTNQTSMYLCASKGGAIIHAGYNSPLHFGNGTRLTVT.

The chain joins TRBV11-2 to TRBJ1-2, with D possibly TRBD1 on 5 matching bases. Deletions cut 4 bases from V and 4 bases from J, with 19 bases between. CDR3 length equals 16 residues. The germline CDR1 and CDR2 sequences are SGHAT and FQNNGV. The CDR3 nucleotides are TGTGCCAGCAGCTCCCGCAGGGAAAAAGGGTTCTATGGCTACACCTTC. Translating gives CASSSRREKGFYGYTF.

The V gene is TRBV5-4, the J gene TRBJ2-5, with 9 bases identical to TRBD1. Germline V gene sequence: CDR1 SGHNT, CDR2 YYREEE (reference sequence). This CDR3 has 16 residues. After removal of 3 bases from V and 5 bases from J, the junction contained 11 bases not matched to a gene. The CDR3 DNA follows: TGTGCCAGCAGCTGGTCCACAGGGGGCGTTCTGGAGACCCAGTACTTC. This gives the protein CASSWSTGGVLETQYF.

This rearrangement joins TRBV6-5 to TRBJ1-2; 7 bases are a match to TRBD1. There are 15 residues in the CDR3. The trim removed 2 bases at V and 3 bases at J, leaving 6 bases unmatched. The germline V gene encodes CDR1 MNHEY and CDR2 SVGAGI. The CDR3 loop reads CASSYTLTGYYGYTF. The DNA for the CDR3 is TGTGCCAGCAGTTACACATTGACAGGGTACTATGGCTACACCTTC.